One sample yielded the 2 T cell receptor beta chains listed below, sequenced in a study of CD8+ T cells in alopecia areata. Once RNA had been extracted, it was reverse transcribed into cDNA to act as the sequencing template. Method: immunoSEQ multiplex PCR; TCRdb's copy keeps in-frame clones and lacks some. The repertoire holds some 200,000 clones, with roughly 60% as singletons. The treatment was: oral pan-JAK inhibitor, 5-10 mg twice daily. The starting material was CD4+ T cells sorted from blood, obtained at week 24, from a patient treated with tofacitinib. All receptors derive from a human donor with alopecia areata.

This clone was recorded a few times. V and J are TRBV7-2 and TRBJ1-1, with D maybe TRBD1 (6 bases). Germline V CDR1 and CDR2: SGHTA, FQGNSA. The CDR3 is 15 residues long. Deletions cut 1 base from V and 3 bases from J, with 12 bases between. The CDR3 is CASSLDRDIHTEAFF. The DNA for the CDR3 is TGTGCCAGCAGCTTAGACAGGGACATACACACTGAAGCTTTCTTT.

J is TRBJ2-5 and V is TRBV7-2, with TRBD2 matching 9 bases. This CDR3 spans 17 amino acids. CDR1 and CDR2 (germline): SGHTA, FQGNSA. The ends lost 0 bases at V and 0 bases at J; junction bases unmatched: 5. DNA of the CDR3: TGTGCCAGCAGCTTAGCCCCGAGCGGGGGGCACCAAGAGACCCAGTACTTC. As protein: CASSLAPSGGHQETQYF. The whole variable domain, remainder taken from reference TRBV7-2 and TRBJ2-5, is GAGVSQSPSNKVTEKGKDVELRCDPISGHTALYWYRQSLGQGLEFLIYFQGNSAPDKSGLPSDRFSAERTGGSVSTLTIQRTQQEDSAVYLCASSLAPSGGHQETQYFGPGTRLLVL.